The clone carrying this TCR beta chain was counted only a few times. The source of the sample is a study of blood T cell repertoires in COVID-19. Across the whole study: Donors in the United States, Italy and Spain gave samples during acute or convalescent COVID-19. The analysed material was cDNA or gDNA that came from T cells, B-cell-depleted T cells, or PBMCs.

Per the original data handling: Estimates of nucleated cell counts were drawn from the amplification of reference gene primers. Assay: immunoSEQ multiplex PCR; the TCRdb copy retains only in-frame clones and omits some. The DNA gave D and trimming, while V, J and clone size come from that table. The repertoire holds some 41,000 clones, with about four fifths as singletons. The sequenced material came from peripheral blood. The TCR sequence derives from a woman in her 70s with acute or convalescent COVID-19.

The CDR3 spells CASTETGGSNTEAFF. CDR3 DNA: TGTGCCAGTACCGAGACAGGGGGATCGAACACTGAAGCTTTCTTT. This sequence joins TRBV19 and TRBJ1-1; the match to TRBD1 covers 9 bases. V shed 7 bases, J shed 1 base, and the junction held 7 bases outside the gene matches. This CDR3 region has 15 residues. Germline values: CDR1 LNHDA, CDR2 SQIVND (reference sequence).